This T cell receptor beta chain was identified during a study of shared clonotypes between healthy human individuals. Naivety among CD8 cells was defined by CD45RO negativity and positive CCR7 selection, thereby excluding terminally differentiated effector memory CD45RA+ cells. Points on this clone: Other DNA variants within this sample encode the same CDR3.

This CDR3 has 13 amino acids. Germline assignment: CDR1 GTSNPN and CDR2 SVGIG (reference sequence). Trimming removed 0 bases at V and 2 bases at J, with 6 bases between. Profiled with immunoSEQ multiplex PCR; TCRdb holds only in-frame clones, not every one. This sample has some 2 million clones, with about 95% found just once. The chain recombines TRBV30 with TRBJ2-3; D not resolved. The sequencing sample was made of naive CD8+ T cells sorted from blood. The sequence derives from a young man in good health. The CDR3 DNA follows: TGTGCCTGGAGTGTGGGCCCCACAGATACGCAGTATTTT. It yields the protein CAWSVGPTDTQYF.